Below, one T cell receptor beta chain is given with its context. The data were taken from a study of cytomegalovirus exposure and HLA in healthy donors. PCR amplification relied on 60 Vbeta primers (plus 13 Jbeta primers). Only in-frame clones appear in the TCRdb table, and some are missing; sequencing was by immunoSEQ multiplex PCR. The table records 110,000 to 150,000 clones, roughly 68% of them present only once. CDR1 KGHSH and CDR2 LQKENI come from the germline V gene. V lost 3 bases to trimming and J lost 6 bases, with 11 bases between them. The CDR3 covers 14 residues. Those who donated were healthy bone marrow donors.

The source is a man in his 60s in good health and CMV-seronegative. The chain joins TRBV18 to TRBJ1-4; D is undetermined. Sequenced sample: PBMCs. The DNA of the CDR3 is TGTGCCAGCTCACCCGCTGGGAGCGATGAAAAACTGTTTTTT. It yields the protein CASSPAGSDEKLFF.